A single sample gave rise to the 21 T cell receptor beta chains below, sequenced in a study of a mutant IDH1 vaccine in newly diagnosed glioma (dated by TCRdb to the early 2020s). The library was produced with the immunoSEQ multiplex PCR assay. In TCRdb, the immuneACCESS table is reduced to in-frame sequences with V and J assigned. These tables do not hold every clone; where another copy was compared, an unresolved V gene accounts for under half, and the others remain unexplained. The sample table lists some 28,000 clones, roughly 80% of them with a count of one. The leading ten clones occupy approximately 17% of the sample. No antigens are known for them. Read against the paper, the sample's time point label means: week 23, last vaccination. Each vaccine dose, consisting of 300 ug of a 20-mer mutant IDH1 peptide in Montanide, was administered subcutaneously with topical imiquimod. The material was PBMCs, obtained from a glioma patient whose treatment included an IDH1 peptide vaccine. The receptor set was obtained from a young woman with glioma.

This chain links TRBV9 with TRBJ2-6; D is unclear. Germline CDR1 and CDR2: SGDLS and YYNGEE. V was shortened by 4 bases and J by 1 base, with 3 bases between the two germline ends. The CDR3 length is 13 residues. The CDR3: CASSMSGANVLTF. The CDR3 bases are TGTGCCAGCAGCATGTCTGGGGCCAACGTCCTGACTTTC.

This chain joins TRBV12-5 and TRBJ2-3, with no clear D. This CDR3 contains 12 residues. The ends were cut back, 7 bases at V and 8 bases at J, with 13 bases in the middle. The germline V gene has CDR1 LGHNT and CDR2 FRNRAP. Here the CDR3 DNA reads TGTGCTAGTGCCCCCGAAATGGGTACGCAGTATTTT. Residues: CASAPEMGTQYF.

V usage is TRBV15 and J usage is TRBJ2-7; 15 bases map to TRBD2. The germline V gene encodes CDR1 LNHNV and CDR2 YYDKDF (reference sequence). V shed 2 bases, J shed 4 bases, and the junction held 6 bases outside the gene matches. The CDR3 spans 17 residues. CDR3 amino acids: CATSRSPGTSGGYEQYF. The CDR3 DNA reads as TGTGCCACCAGCAGATCACCTGGGACTAGCGGGGGGTACGAGCAGTACTTC.

This sequence joins TRBV12-1 and TRBJ1-4. TRBV12-1 is flagged as a pseudogene. The CDR3 has 10 amino acids. CDR3 loop: CASNLKELFF. For the CDR3, the DNA is TGTGCCAGCAACCTTAAAGAACTGTTTTTT.

The rearrangement uses TRBV4-3 and TRBJ1-6; D not resolved. Germline-derived CDR1 and CDR2 are LGHNA and YSLEER. The V and J ends lost 1 base and 0 bases respectively, with 16 bases between them. The CDR3 length is 19 residues. This chain's CDR3 is CASSQGGRTSGSYNSPLHF. The CDR3 region has the DNA TGCGCCAGCAGCCAAGGTGGACGGACCTCCGGCTCCTATAATTCACCCCTCCACTTT.

The V and J genes are TRBV30 and TRBJ1-2; maybe TRBD1 (5 bases). Germline CDR1 GTSNPN, CDR2 SVGIG (reference sequence). Trimming removed 2 bases from V and 3 bases from J, with 7 bases in between. This CDR3 contains 12 residues. The CDR3 spells CAWSRDHYGYTF. The DNA for the CDR3 is TGTGCCTGGAGTAGGGACCACTATGGCTACACCTTC.

This clone was seen a handful of times. This chain joins TRBV7-6 and TRBJ1-1; TRBD1 matches 8 bases. The length of the CDR3 is 15 residues. J gave up 3 bases and V 1 base, and 4 bases lay outside the gene matches. The germline V gene has CDR1 SGHVS and CDR2 FNYEAQ. CDR3 in DNA: TGTGCCAGCAGCTTAGAAAGACAGGGGCACACTGAAGCTTTCTTT. This translates into CASSLERQGHTEAFF.

This sequence joins TRBV19 and TRBJ2-3; 9 bases are a match to TRBD1. CDR3 size: 17 residues. J was trimmed by 2 bases and V by 6 bases; bases with no gene match: 12. Per germline, CDR1 LNHDA and CDR2 SQIVND (reference sequence). The CDR3 reads CASRSRDRATHTDTQYF. CDR3 DNA: TGTGCCAGTAGATCCCGGGACAGGGCCACCCACACAGATACGCAGTATTTT.

The V call is TRBV5-5, the J call TRBJ2-1; no definite D call. The germline V gene has CDR1 SGHKS and CDR2 YYEKEE (reference sequence). CDR3 length: 14 residues. Between the trimmed V and J ends, which lost 1 base and 6 bases, there was a span of 11 bases. CDR3 sequence: CASSLTQKSNEQFF. CDR3 DNA sequence: TGTGCCAGCAGCTTGACTCAAAAGAGCAATGAGCAGTTCTTC.

V gene TRBV5-1 combines with J gene TRBJ1-1; possibly TRBD1 for D (5 bases). V lost 1 base and J lost 1, with 11 bases in between. Germline V gives CDR1 SGHRS, CDR2 YFSETQ. The CDR3 length is 15 residues. CDR3 nucleotides: TGCGCCAGCAGCTTGCTCGGGGCCGGGAACACTGAAGCTTTCTTT. Amino acid sequence: CASSLLGAGNTEAFF.

The CDR3 DNA sequence: TGTGCCAGCAGTGAATACAGGGACTACGAGCAGTACTTC. Protein product: CASSEYRDYEQYF. The rearrangement links TRBV6-1 to TRBJ2-7; possibly TRBD1 for D (6 bases). V shed 2 bases and J shed 3 bases, with 8 bases lying between them. The CDR3 loop spans 13 amino acids. Germline lookup yields CDR1 MNHNS and CDR2 SASEGT.

V gene TRBV2 combines with J gene TRBJ1-6; D gene unclear. The V and J ends lost 4 bases and 10 bases respectively, with 8 bases between them. Germline values: CDR1 SNHLY, CDR2 FYNNEI. The CDR3 length is 12 residues. The CDR3 reads CASSVVGSPLHF. DNA for the CDR3: TGTGCCAGCAGTGTCGTGGGATCACCCCTCCACTTT.

V is TRBV18 and J is TRBJ2-5, with D hard to call. The CDR3 contains 15 residues. Germline V gives CDR1 KGHSH, CDR2 LQKENI. The V gene lost 0 bases and the J gene lost 2 bases, with 10 bases spanning the gap. CDR3 region: CASSPPFPLQETQYF. CDR3 bases: TGTGCCAGCTCACCACCTTTCCCACTACAAGAGACCCAGTACTTC.

This chain uses TRBV9 with TRBJ1-1, with 8 bases matching TRBD1. This CDR3 is built from 14 residues. Germline CDR1 is SGDLS and CDR2 is YYNGEE. The V and J ends lost 3 bases and 1 base, in that order; junction bases with no gene match: 2. CDR3 coding DNA: TGTGCCAGCAGCGAAGGACAGGGGAACACTGAAGCTTTCTTT. It codes for CASSEGQGNTEAFF. Full variable domain (outside the CDR3, taken from reference TRBV9 and TRBJ1-1): DSGVTQTPKHLITATGQRVTLRCSPRSGDLSVYWYQQSLDQGLQFLIQYYNGEERAKGNILERFSAQQFPDLHSELNLSSLELGDSALYFCASSEGQGNTEAFFGQGTRLTVV.

The chain joins TRBV5-5 to TRBJ1-1; maybe TRBD1 (5 bases). The CDR3 covers 15 residues. Trimming pared 3 bases from V and 1 base from J, leaving 13 bases between. Germline V gene data show CDR1 as SGHKS and CDR2 as YYEKEE (reference sequence). The DNA of the CDR3 is TGTGCCAGCAGCTCGTCACCGGGACCGAACACTGAAGCTTTCTTT. Translation: CASSSSPGPNTEAFF.

The chain joins TRBV7-9 to TRBJ2-1; a possible D gene is TRBD2 (5 bases). V was pared by 7 bases and J by 5 bases, with 24 bases between. The CDR3 runs to 17 residues. CDR1 is SEHNR and CDR2 is FQNEAQ in the germline V gene (reference sequence). CDR3: CASTKRAGQPFDNEQFF. The DNA for the CDR3 is TGTGCCAGCACCAAAAGGGCGGGCCAGCCCTTCGACAATGAGCAGTTCTTC.

This clone was detected once. The rearrangement joins TRBV4-2 to TRBJ1-1; 10 positions match TRBD1. Germline V CDR1 and CDR2: LGHNA, YNFKEQ. The CDR3 has 15 residues. The V and J ends lost 2 bases and 3 bases, in that order; junction bases with no gene match: 3. CDR3 nucleotides: TGTGCCAGCAGCCAACCCGGGACAGGGGACACTGAAGCTTTCTTT. Protein: CASSQPGTGDTEAFF.

DNA of the CDR3: TGCAGTGCTAGAGATAACACTGAAGCTTTCTTT. Its protein is CSARDNTEAFF. This chain joins TRBV20-1 and TRBJ1-1; no firm D call. The germline V gene encodes CDR1 DFQATT and CDR2 SNEGSKA (reference sequence). The V end lost 0 bases, the J end lost 2 bases, and 1 base lay between the germline ends. This CDR3 comprises 11 residues.

This rearrangement joins TRBV18 to TRBJ1-1; 8 positions match TRBD1. CDR1 is KGHSH and CDR2 is LQKENI in the germline V gene. The CDR3 contains 12 residues. V lost 5 bases to trimming and J lost 4 bases; unmatched junction nucleotides: 0. CDR3 residues: CASSDRGTEAFF. The CDR3 DNA is TGTGCCAGCTCAGACAGGGGCACTGAAGCTTTCTTT. The complete variable domain, with remaining parts taken from reference TRBV18 and TRBJ1-1, reads NAGVMQNPRHLVRRRGQEARLRCSPMKGHSHVYWYRQLPEEGLKFMVYLQKENIIDESGMPKERFSAEFPKEGPSILRIQQVVRGDSAAYFCASSDRGTEAFFGQGTRLTVV.

This clone has only one observation. J is TRBJ1-1 and V is TRBV7-9; D not resolved. Germline lookup yields CDR1 SEHNR and CDR2 FQNEAQ (reference sequence). V lost 3 bases to trimming and J lost 9 bases, with 11 bases between them. This CDR3 has 12 residues. The CDR3 here is CASSFRDLKAFF. DNA of the CDR3: TGTGCCAGCAGCTTTAGGGATTTGAAAGCTTTCTTT.

The chain employs TRBV7-2 and TRBJ1-5; D is ambiguous. This CDR3 is 15 amino acids long. The germline gives CDR1 SGHTA, CDR2 FQGNSA. Trimming removed 1 base at V and 3 bases at J, with 10 bases between. Written as DNA, the CDR3 is TGTGCCAGCAGCTTAGATTCCCTTGACAATCAGCCCCAGCATTTT. It encodes CASSLDSLDNQPQHF.